This T cell receptor (beta chain) was captured by sequencing in a study of control samples from healthy donors and cancer patients. Sequenced by immunoSEQ multiplex PCR; TCRdb stores in-frame clones only, minus some. The sample includes about 120,000 clones, approximately 90% of them seen just once. The ends were cut back, 4 bases at V and 10 bases at J, with 17 bases in the middle. From germline, CDR1 is GTSNPN and CDR2 SVGIG (reference sequence). The CDR3 is made up of 14 amino acids. The sequencing sample was made of blood. This clonotype originated in a man aged 35 to 55 in good health. J is TRBJ1-6 and V is TRBV30; D remains ambiguous. The CDR3, as DNA: TGTGCCTGGACTCTCCGGTTCTCGGAATCACCCCTCCACTTT. This gives the protein CAWTLRFSESPLHF.